The entry that follows covers one T cell receptor (beta chain) sequence. What it binds is not known. The data originate from a study of cytomegalovirus exposure and HLA in healthy donors. Healthy bone marrow donors made up the donors. Study outcomes and limitations: Analyzed later, association rates of TCRs varied across HLA loci, with DRB1 most and HLA-C fewest.

In germline, CDR1 is MNHNY, CDR2 SVGAGI (reference sequence). This CDR3 has 16 amino acids. Unmatched junction bases numbered 2, after V lost 2 bases and J lost 3 bases. PCR was performed using 60 Vbeta and 13 Jbeta primers. Sequencing was performed with immunoSEQ multiplex PCR; in TCRdb, only in-frame clones are kept and a portion is missing. The sample includes under 110,000 clones, approximately 89% of them seen just once. The J gene is TRBJ1-6, the V gene TRBV6-6, with TRBD1 matching over 9 bases. This clonotype was sampled from a man under 40 in good health and CMV-seronegative. Sequencing used PBMCs. In DNA, the CDR3 is TGTGCCAGCAGTTACCGGACAGGGGACTATAATTCACCCCTCCACTTT. Translated: CASSYRTGDYNSPLHF.